A single sample gave rise to the 12 T cell receptor beta chains below, sequenced in a study of cytomegalovirus exposure and HLA in healthy donors. Primers for the PCR totalled 60 Vbeta and 13 Jbeta. The data were produced by immunoSEQ multiplex PCR, yet TCRdb's version contains in-frame clones alone and is incomplete. This table has under 150,000 clones, roughly 9.6% appearing once. The specimen sequenced was PBMCs. These receptors originate from a woman in her thirties or forties in good health and CMV-seropositive.

This clone was counted a few times. CDR3 DNA sequence: TGTGCCAGTAGTACCTTAGCGGGGGGCATCCAAGAGACCCAGTACTTC. It yields the protein CASSTLAGGIQETQYF. V is TRBV19 and J is TRBJ2-5; 10 positions agree with TRBD2. The germline V gene has CDR1 LNHDA and CDR2 SQIVND (reference sequence). CDR3 length equals 16 residues. V was pared by 4 bases and J by 1 base, with 6 bases of the junction left unmatched.

On this clone: Other DNA sequences within the sample encode an identical CDR3. The rearrangement joins TRBV7-2 to TRBJ2-7; D unresolved. The V and J ends lost 2 bases and 2 bases respectively, with 4 bases between them. Germline values: CDR1 SGHTA, CDR2 FQGNSA. This CDR3 is built from 12 residues. CDR3 sequence (DNA): TGTGCCAGCAGCTTAAGCCCCTACGAGCAGTACTTC. Its protein product is CASSLSPYEQYF.

This clone has just a few counts. V usage is TRBV9 and J usage is TRBJ2-3, with D perhaps matching TRBD2 (8 bases). The V end was cut by 0 bases, the J end by 0 bases, with 20 bases between. CDR3 length equals 19 residues. The germline gives CDR1 SGDLS, CDR2 YYNGEE. The CDR3 loop reads CASSVDLLAAGGSTDTQYF. CDR3 in DNA: TGTGCCAGCAGCGTAGACCTACTAGCGGCAGGGGGGAGCACAGATACGCAGTATTTT.

This clone was seen only a few times. The V and J genes are TRBV19 and TRBJ1-2, with D unresolved. From germline, CDR1 is LNHDA and CDR2 SQIVND (reference sequence). The CDR3 has 13 amino acids. V lost 3 bases and J lost 5, with 10 bases in between. As DNA, the CDR3 is TGTGCCAGTAGTATCCCCAGAAGTTATGGCTACACCTTC. Translating gives CASSIPRSYGYTF.

This clone was seen a few times. The gene calls are TRBV6-1 and TRBJ2-7; 9 bases are a match to TRBD2. CDR3 size: 15 residues. V was clipped by 7 bases and J by 0 bases; unmatched bases: 7. CDR1 is MNHNS and CDR2 is SASEGT in the germline V gene. The CDR3 nucleotides are TGTGCCAGCACCCCGCTAGCGGGGAGCTCCTACGAGCAGTACTTC. Translating gives CASTPLAGSSYEQYF.

This chain joins TRBV7-9 and TRBJ2-5; possibly TRBD1 for D (6 bases). The J call is in doubt because the DNA end fits TRBJ2-7 better. The CDR3 has 16 amino acids. Germline CDR1 SEHNR, CDR2 FQNEAQ (reference sequence). The CDR3, as DNA: TGTGCCAGCAGCCTTACCCAGGGACACCACTCCTACGAGCAGTACTTC. Amino acids: CASSLTQGHHSYEQYF.

This clone was seen a handful of times. The chain is built from TRBV6-4 and TRBJ2-7, with 7 bases lining up with TRBD1. The CDR3 is made up of 12 amino acids. The V and J ends lost 9 bases and 1 base, in that order; junction bases with no gene match: 3. CDR1 is MRHNA and CDR2 is SNTAGT in the germline V gene. The CDR3, as DNA: TGTGCCAGTGACAGGGAATCCTACGAGCAGTACTTC. This codes for CASDRESYEQYF.

This clone showed up just a few times. This sequence joins TRBV27 and TRBJ1-2; 8 bases fit TRBD1. The CDR3 is made up of 14 amino acids. V lost 5 bases, J lost 4 bases, and 6 bases stayed unmatched. In germline, CDR1 is MNHEY, CDR2 SMNVEV (reference sequence). The CDR3 DNA follows: TGTGCCAGCAGTCCGATGGGACAGGTCTATGGCTACACCTTC. Translation: CASSPMGQVYGYTF.

This clone was recorded a few times. The J gene is TRBJ2-7, the V gene TRBV5-4; TRBD2 might be the D (5 bases). The germline gives CDR1 SGHNT, CDR2 YYREEE (reference sequence). CDR3 length: 14 residues. The germline V and J ends were trimmed by 3 bases and 8 bases, with 18 bases remaining between them. The CDR3 DNA is TGTGCCAGCAGCTCCACCGGGGTCATCAACCAGCAGTACTTC. Residues: CASSSTGVINQQYF.

This clone was seen only a few times. The chain carries TRBV27 and TRBJ2-3; D ambiguous. The V end lost 3 bases, the J end lost 0 bases, and 10 bases lay between the germline ends. Germline V gene data show CDR1 as MNHEY and CDR2 as SMNVEV (reference sequence). This CDR3 region has 15 residues. The CDR3 region has the DNA TGTGCCAGCAGTTTCGGTGGAGCTAGCACAGATACGCAGTATTTT. Its translation is CASSFGGASTDTQYF.

V usage is TRBV2 and J usage is TRBJ2-5, with a tentative D call TRBD1 (6 bases). V shed 3 bases and J shed 6 bases, with 14 bases lying between them. This CDR3 has 14 amino acids. Germline V gene lookup returns CDR1 SNHLY and CDR2 FYNNEI. This CDR3 reads CASSDGQGIKTQYF. DNA of the CDR3: TGTGCCAGCAGTGACGGTCAGGGGATTAAGACCCAGTACTTC.

This clone has only a few counts. This chain joins TRBV27 and TRBJ1-2; TRBD1 agrees at 9 bases. The J segment lost 2 bases and the V segment lost 6 bases, leaving 10 bases of the junction unmatched. The CDR3 is 16 residues long. CDR1 and CDR2 from the germline V gene are MNHEY and SMNVEV (reference sequence). CDR3 amino acids: CASSRSGTGLNYGYTF. Written as DNA, the CDR3 is TGTGCCAGCAGCCGCTCCGGGACAGGGTTAAACTATGGCTACACCTTC.